The 8 T cell receptor beta chains reported below all come from one sample, sequenced in a study of intratumoral heterogeneity in liver cancer. Assay: immunoSEQ multiplex PCR; the TCRdb copy retains only in-frame clones and omits some. The table lists about 20,000 clones, 73% of them singletons. This material consisted of tumor-adjacent normal tissue, taken before any cancer treatment. These receptors all come from a woman in her 70s with hepatocellular carcinoma.

On this clone itself: One junction end disagrees with the germline gene, perhaps due to a read error. The rearrangement uses TRBV7-7 and TRBJ2-5, with D perhaps TRBD2 (5 bases). This CDR3 contains 15 residues. CDR1 SSHAT and CDR2 FNYEAQ come from the germline V gene (reference sequence). The CDR3: CASSLDGGPQETQYF. The DNA of the CDR3 is TGTGCTAGCAGCTTAGATGGCGGGCCCCAAGAGACCCAGTACTTC.

This clone showed up just a few times. The genes are TRBV3-1 (or the pseudogene TRBV3-2) and TRBJ1-6, with D possibly matching TRBD1 (5 bases). Trimming took off 5 bases at V and 9 bases at J, with 11 bases between the two ends. CDR1 LGHDT and CDR2 YNNKEL come from the germline V gene (reference sequence). The CDR3 length is 13 residues. The CDR3 sequence is CASSGGRGSPLHF. CDR3 DNA sequence: TGTGCCAGCAGCGGGGGAAGGGGTTCACCCCTCCACTTT.

J is TRBJ2-5 and V is TRBV5-5, with 7 bases fitting TRBD1. The CDR3 contains 14 residues. Looked up from germline, CDR1 is SGHKS and CDR2 is YYEKEE (reference sequence). Trimming cost V 4 bases and J 4 bases; bases outside gene matches: 7. CDR3 loop: CASSPMTGRETQYF. DNA for the CDR3: TGTGCCAGCAGCCCGATGACAGGGAGAGAGACCCAGTACTTC.

Only a few counts were recorded for this clone. In DNA, the CDR3 is TGTGCCAGCAGCTTGGGGGACCCTTTCAATGAGCAGTTCTTC. Its protein is CASSLGDPFNEQFF. J is TRBJ2-1 and V is TRBV5-8, with D perhaps assigned TRBD1 or TRBD2 (5 bases each). Germline CDR1 reads SGHTS; CDR2 reads YDEGEE. V was trimmed by 0 bases and J by 6 bases, leaving 10 bases between them. CDR3 length equals 14 residues.

The chain couples TRBV7-2 to TRBJ2-7, with no clear D. CDR3 length: 15 residues. CDR1 and CDR2 from the germline V gene are SGHTA and FQGNSA. Deletions cut 5 bases from V and 9 bases from J, with 23 bases between. The CDR3 bases are TGTGCCAGCAGCACGACGGGTTTATCCGTTCAATCGCAGTACTTC. Amino acids: CASSTTGLSVQSQYF.

This clone qualifies as medium-sized. This chain joins TRBV5-1 and TRBJ2-5; the D gene is possibly TRBD1 (5 bases). The CDR3 sequence is 13 residues long. The ends were cut back, 6 bases at V and 3 bases at J, with 12 bases in the middle. Germline V gene sequence: CDR1 SGHRS, CDR2 YFSETQ. The CDR3 is CASTLGAEETQYF. CDR3 coding DNA: TGCGCCAGCACCCTTGGGGCGGAAGAGACCCAGTACTTC.

The chain recombines TRBV5-4 with TRBJ1-3; the D gene is possibly TRBD1 (6 bases). This CDR3 has 14 amino acids. Trimming pared 0 bases from V and 3 bases from J, leaving 7 bases between. CDR1 and CDR2 from the germline V gene are SGHNT and YYREEE (reference sequence). As DNA, the CDR3 is TGTGCCAGCAGCTTGGTGGACAGTGGAAACACCATATATTTT. Its protein is CASSLVDSGNTIYF. Drawing the rest from reference TRBV5-4 and TRBJ1-3, the complete variable domain is ETGVTQSPTHLIKTRGQQVTLRCSSQSGHNTVSWYQQALGQGPQFIFQYYREEENGRGNFPPRFSGLQFPNYSSELNVNALELDDSALYLCASSLVDSGNTIYFGEGSWLTVV.

The chain combines TRBV28 with TRBJ2-1; 11 bases fit TRBD2. V was pared by 5 bases and J by 6 bases, with 3 bases of the junction left unmatched. CDR3 length: 14 residues. Per the germline V gene, CDR1 is MDHEN and CDR2 is SYDVKM. The CDR3 region is CASSRGTSGNEQFF. CDR3 DNA: TGTGCCAGCAGTAGAGGGACTAGCGGCAATGAGCAGTTCTTC. Full variable domain (remainder filled in from reference TRBV28 and TRBJ2-1): DVKVTQSSRYLVKRTGEKVFLECVQDMDHENMFWYRQDPGLGLRLIYFSYDVKMKEKGDIPEGYSVSREKKERFSLILESASTNQTSMYLCASSRGTSGNEQFFGPGTRLTVL.